This T cell receptor (beta chain) comes out of a study of blood T cell repertoires in COVID-19. Study at large: PBMCs, B-cell-depleted T cells, or T cells were the source of the cDNA or gDNA that made up the material.

Trimming removed 2 bases from V and 0 bases from J, with 9 bases in between. The CDR3 contains 15 residues. Germline CDR1 reads SGHKS; CDR2 reads YYEKEE (reference sequence). Method: immunoSEQ multiplex PCR; TCRdb's copy keeps in-frame clones and lacks some. This table holds fewer than 200,000 clones, around 67% found once. The sequenced sample was peripheral blood. This TCR derives from a woman of 80 years or more with acute or convalescent COVID-19. This rearrangement joins TRBV5-5 to TRBJ1-3, with no clear D. This CDR3 is CASSLTEISGNTIYF. The CDR3 bases are TGTGCCAGCAGCTTAACGGAGATCTCTGGAAACACCATATATTTT.